This is a list of T cell receptor beta chains from one sample in a study of regulatory T cells in long-lasting Graves disease. TCRdb recomputed calls from the multiplex PCR reads with MiXCR, one row per CDR3 protein. The repertoire holds around 400,000 distinct CDR3 sequences, with 12% as singletons. These same data were also listed under a study on T cells in Graves' hyperthyroidism and ophthalmopathy.

The source was peripheral blood mononuclear cells (PBMCs), collected at new diagnosis, from a patient treated with antithyroid drugs. The receptor set was obtained from a woman between 18 and 29 years old with Graves disease. Both conserved end residues are part of each CDR3. The order of the fields is clone size, V gene, J gene, D gene, CDR3 protein, CDR3 DNA. The D gene is left open where the match is weak. Some rows mark clone size as missing; the rest say once, few, many or name a class of expanded clone.

many	TRBV6-2/TRBV6-3	TRBJ2-1	TRBD2	CASSYRASGSRNEQFF	TGTGCCAGCAGTTACCGGGCTAGCGGGAGTCGCAATGAGCAGTTCTTC
.	TRBV6-1	TRBJ1-2	.	CASNSNVGDNPYGYTF	TGTGCCAGCAACTCAAATGTCGGCGACAACCCCTATGGCTACACCTTC
many	TRBV6-2/TRBV6-3	TRBJ2-4	.	CASSYSRLRGNIQYF	TGTGCCAGCAGTTACTCGCGTTTGAGGGGAAACATTCAGTACTTC
few	TRBV12-3/TRBV12-4	TRBJ1-2	.	CASIPPGDYGYTF	TGTGCCAGCATTCCACCGGGAGACTATGGCTACACCTTC
.	TRBV29-1	TRBJ1-1	TRBD1	CSVGNRGPEALF	TGCAGCGTGGGGAACAGGGGACCTGAAGCTCTCTTT
many	TRBV20-1	TRBJ2-7	.	CSAISGGAKSSYEQYF	TGCAGTGCTATTAGTGGGGGAGCAAAAAGCTCCTACGAGCAGTACTTC
.	TRBV10-3	TRBJ2-3	.	CAISAQRRGDTQYF	TGTGCCATCAGTGCGCAGAGGAGGGGAGATACGCAGTATTTT
.	TRBV6-2/TRBV6-3	TRBJ1-5	.	CASRRGVQPQHF	TGTGCCAGCAGACGTGGGGTACAGCCCCAGCATTTT
many	TRBV11-2	TRBJ2-1	.	CASSPRGAVGNEQFF	TGTGCCAGCAGCCCACGGGGAGCGGTGGGCAATGAGCAGTTCTTC
.	TRBV28	TRBJ2-7	.	CASSSPQGSGLSSYEQYF	TGTGCCAGCAGTTCCCCGCAAGGAAGCGGGCTGAGCTCCTACGAGCAGTACTTC
many	TRBV12-3/TRBV12-4	TRBJ2-1	TRBD2	CASTRGGGLSLNNEQFF	TGTGCCAGCACCCGGGGGGGGGGCCTATCCCTCAACAATGAGCAGTTCTTC
.	TRBV19	TRBJ1-5	.	CASSILATNQPQHF	TGTGCCAGTAGTATATTAGCTACTAATCAGCCCCAGCATTTT
many	TRBV2	TRBJ2-1	TRBD2	CASRELAGGRDEQFF	TGTGCCAGCAGAGAGCTAGCGGGAGGAAGAGATGAGCAGTTCTTC
many	TRBV20-1	TRBJ1-1	.	CSSSFGRAFF	TGCTCCAGTTCGTTCGGAAGAGCTTTCTTT
many	TRBV3-1	TRBJ2-1	TRBD2	CASSHWTSWEWNEQFF	TGTGCCAGCAGCCATTGGACTAGCTGGGAGTGGAATGAGCAGTTCTTC
few	TRBV7-2	TRBJ1-1	.	CASSLEPGNPEAFF	TGTGCCAGCAGCTTAGAGCCCGGGAATCCTGAAGCTTTCTTT